Each of the 7 T cell receptor beta chains below was sequenced from the same sample in a study of OX40 agonist ivuxolimab in advanced cancers. The data were produced by immunoSEQ multiplex PCR, yet TCRdb's version contains in-frame clones alone and is incomplete. Of roughly 62,000 clones listed, about 82% are singletons. This sample comprised CD4+ or CD8+ T cells sorted from blood, obtained in a trial of the OX40 agonist ivuxolimab. The receptors derive from an adult with an advanced solid tumor such as melanoma, head and neck, liver or kidney cancer.

As regards this clone: An end of the junction differs from the germline gene, which may be a read error. J is TRBJ2-3 and V is TRBV7-7; TRBD2 agrees at 8 bases. Germline CDR1 reads SSHAT; CDR2 reads FNYEAQ (reference sequence). The CDR3 covers 18 residues. The CDR3 here is CASSLGALAGGGTDTQYF. In DNA, the CDR3 is TGTGCTAGCAGCTTAGGCGCGCTCGCGGGGGGCGGCACAGATACGCAGTATTTT.

This chain joins TRBV19 and TRBJ2-5; TRBD2 is a possible D gene (5 bases). The CDR3 is 13 amino acids. Germline V gene sequence: CDR1 LNHDA, CDR2 SQIVND (reference sequence). V gave up 4 bases and J gave up 5 bases, with 11 bases separating them. CDR3 amino acids: CASSTTKMETQYF. DNA for the CDR3: TGTGCCAGTAGTACGACTAAGATGGAGACCCAGTACTTC.

The chain has TRBV28 and TRBJ2-7; TRBD1 agrees at 9 bases. CDR1 is MDHEN and CDR2 is SYDVKM in the germline V gene. V shed 4 bases, J shed 6 bases, and the junction held 10 bases outside the gene matches. This CDR3 region has 15 residues. This CDR3 is CASSWPQGARSEQYF. The DNA of the CDR3 is TGTGCCAGCAGTTGGCCACAGGGGGCGAGGAGCGAGCAGTACTTC.

The chain carries TRBV30 and TRBJ2-5; 8 nucleotides match TRBD2. CDR1 is GTSNPN, CDR2 SVGIG, per germline (reference sequence). The CDR3 loop spans 15 amino acids. V dropped 4 bases and J dropped 4; count of bases not matched to a gene: 11. DNA for the CDR3: TGTGCCTGGAAAAGTCGGAGCGGGGGAAGAGAGACCCAGTACTTC. Encoded protein: CAWKSRSGGRETQYF.

The chain employs TRBV28 and TRBJ2-5, with 8 bases matching TRBD2. Losses at the gene ends were 6 bases for V and 3 bases for J; bases not matched to a gene: 12. CDR3 length equals 16 residues. CDR1 is MDHEN and CDR2 is SYDVKM in the germline V gene. CDR3 sequence: CASSSTSAGREETQYF. CDR3 nucleotides: TGTGCCAGCAGCTCGACTAGCGCGGGGAGGGAAGAGACCCAGTACTTC. The full variable domain, in which reference TRBV28 and TRBJ2-5 provide the parts outside the CDR3, is DVKVTQSSRYLVKRTGEKVFLECVQDMDHENMFWYRQDPGLGLRLIYFSYDVKMKEKGDIPEGYSVSREKKERFSLILESASTNQTSMYLCASSSTSAGREETQYFGPGTRLLVL.

The genes are TRBV5-8 and TRBJ1-4, with TRBD1 matching 9 bases. Trimming took 4 bases from V and 8 from J; bases not matched to a gene: 9. The germline gives CDR1 SGHTS, CDR2 YDEGEE. The CDR3 has 15 amino acids. For the CDR3, the DNA is TGTGCCAGCAGCACCGGGGACAGGGTAGGAGAAAAACTGTTTTTT. Amino acid sequence: CASSTGDRVGEKLFF.

The gene calls are TRBV29-1 and TRBJ2-7; 7 nucleotides agree with TRBD1. With 5 bases clipped from V and 3 bases from J, the junction kept 7 bases outside the gene matches. The CDR3 sequence is 13 residues long. Per germline, CDR1 SQVTM and CDR2 ANQGSEA. The CDR3 bases are TGCAGCGTTTCCCAGGGGGTGGTCTACGAGCAGTACTTC. Translating gives CSVSQGVVYEQYF.